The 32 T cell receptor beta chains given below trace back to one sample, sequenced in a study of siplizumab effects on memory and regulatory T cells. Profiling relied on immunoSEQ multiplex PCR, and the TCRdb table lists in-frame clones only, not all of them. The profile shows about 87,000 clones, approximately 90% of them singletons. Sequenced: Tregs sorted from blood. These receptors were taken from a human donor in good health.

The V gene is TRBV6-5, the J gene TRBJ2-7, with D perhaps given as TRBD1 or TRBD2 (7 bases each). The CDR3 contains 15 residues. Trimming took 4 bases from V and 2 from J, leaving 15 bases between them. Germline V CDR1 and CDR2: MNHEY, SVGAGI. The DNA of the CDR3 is TGTGCCAGCAGTTCCCAGGGGGGGGGCCCCTACGAGCAGTACTTC. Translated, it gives CASSSQGGGPYEQYF.

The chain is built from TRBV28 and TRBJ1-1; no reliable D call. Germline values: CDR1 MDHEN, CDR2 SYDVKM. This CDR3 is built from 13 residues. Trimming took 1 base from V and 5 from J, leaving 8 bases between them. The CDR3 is CASSLFALTEAFF. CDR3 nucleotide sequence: TGTGCCAGCAGTTTATTTGCCTTGACTGAAGCTTTCTTT.

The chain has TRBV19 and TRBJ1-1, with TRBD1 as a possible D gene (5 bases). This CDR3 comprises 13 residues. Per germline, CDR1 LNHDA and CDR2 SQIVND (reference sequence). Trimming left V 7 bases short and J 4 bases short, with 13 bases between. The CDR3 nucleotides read TGTGCCAGTACCCCCAGGGAGGGCACTGAAGCTTTCTTT. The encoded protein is CASTPREGTEAFF. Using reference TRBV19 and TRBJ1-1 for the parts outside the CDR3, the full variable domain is DGGITQSPKYLFRKEGQNVTLSCEQNLNHDAMYWYRQDPGQGLRLIYYSQIVNDFQKGDIAEGYSVSREKKESFPLTVTSAQKNPTAFYLCASTPREGTEAFFGQGTRLTVV.

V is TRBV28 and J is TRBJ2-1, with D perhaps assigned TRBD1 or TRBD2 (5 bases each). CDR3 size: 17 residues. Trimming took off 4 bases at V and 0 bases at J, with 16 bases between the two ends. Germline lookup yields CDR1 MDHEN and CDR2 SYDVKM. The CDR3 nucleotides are TGTGCCAGCAGTTCAACCCCCGGGACCACCTCCTACAATGAGCAGTTCTTC. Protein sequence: CASSSTPGTTSYNEQFF.

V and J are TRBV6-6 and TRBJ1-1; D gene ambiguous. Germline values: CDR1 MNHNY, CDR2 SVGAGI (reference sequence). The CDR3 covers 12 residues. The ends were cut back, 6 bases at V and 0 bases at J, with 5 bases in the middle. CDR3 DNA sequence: TGTGCCAGCAGAGCAGTGAACACTGAAGCTTTCTTT. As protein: CASRAVNTEAFF.

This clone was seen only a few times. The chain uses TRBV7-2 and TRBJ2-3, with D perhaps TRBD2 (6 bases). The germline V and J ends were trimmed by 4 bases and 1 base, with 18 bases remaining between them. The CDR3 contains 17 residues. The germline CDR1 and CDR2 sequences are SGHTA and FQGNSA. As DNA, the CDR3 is TGTGCCAGCAGCTGGGGCCGTGGGCGGGGAGGCACAGATACGCAGTATTTT. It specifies CASSWGRGRGGTDTQYF.

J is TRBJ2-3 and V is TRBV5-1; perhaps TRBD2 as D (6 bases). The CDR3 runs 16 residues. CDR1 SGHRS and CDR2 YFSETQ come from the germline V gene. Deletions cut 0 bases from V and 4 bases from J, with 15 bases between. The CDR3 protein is CASSLAGGLLSDTQYF. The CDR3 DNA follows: TGCGCCAGCAGCTTGGCCGGGGGTCTCCTGTCAGATACGCAGTATTTT. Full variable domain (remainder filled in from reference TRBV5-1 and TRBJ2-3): KAGVTQTPRYLIKTRGQQVTLSCSPISGHRSVSWYQQTPGQGLQFLFEYFSETQRNKGNFPGRFSGRQFSNSRSEMNVSTLELGDSALYLCASSLAGGLLSDTQYFGPGTRLTVL.

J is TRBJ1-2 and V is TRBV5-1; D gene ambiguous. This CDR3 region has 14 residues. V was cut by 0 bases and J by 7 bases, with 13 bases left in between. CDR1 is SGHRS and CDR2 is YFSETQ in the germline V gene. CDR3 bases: TGCGCCAGCAGCTTGGATGGTAGGGTCGGTGGCTACACCTTC. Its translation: CASSLDGRVGGYTF.

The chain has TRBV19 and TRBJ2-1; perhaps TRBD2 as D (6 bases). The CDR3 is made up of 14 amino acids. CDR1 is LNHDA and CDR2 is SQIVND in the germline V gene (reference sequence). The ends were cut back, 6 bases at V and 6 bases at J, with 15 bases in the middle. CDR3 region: CASRGTGPLNEQFF. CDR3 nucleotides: TGTGCCAGTAGGGGGACTGGCCCCCTCAATGAGCAGTTCTTC.

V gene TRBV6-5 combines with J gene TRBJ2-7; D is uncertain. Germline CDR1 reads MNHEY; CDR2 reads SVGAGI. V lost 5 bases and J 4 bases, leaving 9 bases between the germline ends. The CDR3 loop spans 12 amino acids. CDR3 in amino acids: CASSLGQYEQYF. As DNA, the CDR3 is TGTGCCAGCAGTCTGGGTCAATACGAGCAGTACTTC.

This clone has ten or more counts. The CDR3 here is CASSLPYSPLHF. The CDR3 bases are TGTGCCAGCAGTTTACCCTATTCACCCCTCCACTTT. The chain carries TRBV27 and TRBJ1-6; D is uncertain. This CDR3 has 12 residues. Trimming cost V 2 bases and J 8 bases, with 4 bases left between them. The germline gives CDR1 MNHEY, CDR2 SMNVEV (reference sequence).

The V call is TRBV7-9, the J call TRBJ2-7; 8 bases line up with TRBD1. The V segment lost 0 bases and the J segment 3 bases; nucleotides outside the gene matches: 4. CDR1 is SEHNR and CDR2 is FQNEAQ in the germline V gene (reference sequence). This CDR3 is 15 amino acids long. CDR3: CASSLAGTGNYEQYF. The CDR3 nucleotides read TGTGCCAGCAGCTTAGCCGGGACAGGTAACTACGAGCAGTACTTC.

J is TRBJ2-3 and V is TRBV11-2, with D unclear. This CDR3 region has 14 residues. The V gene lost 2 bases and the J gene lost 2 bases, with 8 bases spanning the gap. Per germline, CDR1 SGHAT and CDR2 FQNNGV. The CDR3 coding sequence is TGTGCCAGCAGCTTACGGACGATCACAGATACGCAGTATTTT. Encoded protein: CASSLRTITDTQYF.

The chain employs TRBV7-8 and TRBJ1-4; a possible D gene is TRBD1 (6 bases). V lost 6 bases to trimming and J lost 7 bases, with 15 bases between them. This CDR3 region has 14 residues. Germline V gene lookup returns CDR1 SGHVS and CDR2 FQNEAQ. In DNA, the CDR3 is TGTGCCAGCAGTTATACAGGGCGCAGTGAAAAACTGTTTTTT. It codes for CASSYTGRSEKLFF.

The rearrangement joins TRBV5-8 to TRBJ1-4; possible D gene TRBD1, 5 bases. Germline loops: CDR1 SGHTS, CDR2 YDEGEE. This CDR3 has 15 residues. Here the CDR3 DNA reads TGTGCTACCCGGGGACCCATGGCGGCTAATGAAAAACTGTTTTTT. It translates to CATRGPMAANEKLFF.

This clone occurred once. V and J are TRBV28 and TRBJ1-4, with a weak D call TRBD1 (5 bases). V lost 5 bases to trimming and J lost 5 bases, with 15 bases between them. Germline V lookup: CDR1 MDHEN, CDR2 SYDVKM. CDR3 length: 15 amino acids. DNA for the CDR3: TGTGCCAGCAGTCCCGGACGGCGGGGGAATGAAAAACTGTTTTTT. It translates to CASSPGRRGNEKLFF.

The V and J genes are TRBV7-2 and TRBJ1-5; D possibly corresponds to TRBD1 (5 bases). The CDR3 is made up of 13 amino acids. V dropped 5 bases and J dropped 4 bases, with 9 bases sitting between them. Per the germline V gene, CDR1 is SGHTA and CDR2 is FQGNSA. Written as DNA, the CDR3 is TGTGCCAGCAGCCGCGACAGTAATCAGCCCCAGCATTTT. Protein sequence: CASSRDSNQPQHF.

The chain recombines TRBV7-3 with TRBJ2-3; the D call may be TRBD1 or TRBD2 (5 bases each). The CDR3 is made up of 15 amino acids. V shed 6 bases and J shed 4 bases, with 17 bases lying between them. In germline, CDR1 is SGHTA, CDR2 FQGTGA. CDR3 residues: CASSWGPQGADTQYF. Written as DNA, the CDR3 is TGTGCCAGCAGTTGGGGACCCCAAGGGGCAGATACGCAGTATTTT.

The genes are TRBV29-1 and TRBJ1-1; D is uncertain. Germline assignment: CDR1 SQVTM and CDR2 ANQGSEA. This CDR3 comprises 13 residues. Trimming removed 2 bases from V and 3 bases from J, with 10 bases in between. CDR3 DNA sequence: TGCAGCGTTGAAAGGGTCCACGACACTGAAGCTTTCTTT. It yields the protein CSVERVHDTEAFF.

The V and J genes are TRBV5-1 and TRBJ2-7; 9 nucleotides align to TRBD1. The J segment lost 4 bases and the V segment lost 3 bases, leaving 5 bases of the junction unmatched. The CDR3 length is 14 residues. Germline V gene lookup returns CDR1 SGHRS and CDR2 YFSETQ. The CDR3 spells CASSSGTGRYEQYF. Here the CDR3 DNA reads TGCGCCAGCAGCTCCGGGACAGGGAGGTACGAGCAGTACTTC. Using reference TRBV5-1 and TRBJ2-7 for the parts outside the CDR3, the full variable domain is KAGVTQTPRYLIKTRGQQVTLSCSPISGHRSVSWYQQTPGQGLQFLFEYFSETQRNKGNFPGRFSGRQFSNSRSEMNVSTLELGDSALYLCASSSGTGRYEQYFGPGTRLTVT.

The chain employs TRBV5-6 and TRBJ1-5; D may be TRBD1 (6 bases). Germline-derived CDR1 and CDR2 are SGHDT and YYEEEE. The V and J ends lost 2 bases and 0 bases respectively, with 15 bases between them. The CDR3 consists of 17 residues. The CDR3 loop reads CASSFSHRADSNQPQHF. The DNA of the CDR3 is TGTGCCAGCAGCTTTTCACACAGGGCGGATAGCAATCAGCCCCAGCATTTT. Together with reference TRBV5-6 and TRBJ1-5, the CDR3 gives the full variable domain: DAGVTQSPTHLIKTRGQQVTLRCSPKSGHDTVSWYQQALGQGPQFIFQYYEEEERQRGNFPDRFSGHQFPNYSSELNVNALLLGDSALYLCASSFSHRADSNQPQHFGDGTRLSIL.

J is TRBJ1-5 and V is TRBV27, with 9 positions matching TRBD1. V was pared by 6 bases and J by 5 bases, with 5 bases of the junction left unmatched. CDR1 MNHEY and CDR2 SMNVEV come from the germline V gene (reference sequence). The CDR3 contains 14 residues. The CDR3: CASSRTGEYQPQHF. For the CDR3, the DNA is TGTGCCAGCAGCCGGACAGGGGAGTATCAGCCCCAGCATTTT.

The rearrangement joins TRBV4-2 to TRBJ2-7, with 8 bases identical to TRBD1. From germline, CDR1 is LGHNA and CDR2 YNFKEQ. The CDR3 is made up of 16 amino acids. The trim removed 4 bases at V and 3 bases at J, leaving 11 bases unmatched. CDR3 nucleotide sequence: TGTGCCAGCAGCCTAGGTAGGGGGACAGGTGACTACGAGCAGTACTTC. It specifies CASSLGRGTGDYEQYF.

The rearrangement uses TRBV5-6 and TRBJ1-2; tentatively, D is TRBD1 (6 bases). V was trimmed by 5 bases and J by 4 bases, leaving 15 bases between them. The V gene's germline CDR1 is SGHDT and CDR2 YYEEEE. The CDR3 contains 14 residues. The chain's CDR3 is CASSFPGVSYGYTF. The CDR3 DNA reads TGTGCCAGCAGTTTTCCAGGGGTCAGCTATGGCTACACCTTC.

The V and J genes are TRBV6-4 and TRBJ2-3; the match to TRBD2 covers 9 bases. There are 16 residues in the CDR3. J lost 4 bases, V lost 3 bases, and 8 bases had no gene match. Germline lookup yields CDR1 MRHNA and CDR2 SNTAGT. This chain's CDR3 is CASSELAGDLSDTQYF. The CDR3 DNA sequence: TGTGCCAGCAGTGAGTTAGCGGGGGATTTGTCAGATACGCAGTATTTT.

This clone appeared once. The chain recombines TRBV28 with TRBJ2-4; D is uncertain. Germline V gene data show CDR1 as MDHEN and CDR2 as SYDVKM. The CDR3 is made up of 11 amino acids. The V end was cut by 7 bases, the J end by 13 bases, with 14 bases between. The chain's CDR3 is CASISNGVQYF. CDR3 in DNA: TGTGCCAGCATCAGTAACGGAGTCCAGTACTTC.

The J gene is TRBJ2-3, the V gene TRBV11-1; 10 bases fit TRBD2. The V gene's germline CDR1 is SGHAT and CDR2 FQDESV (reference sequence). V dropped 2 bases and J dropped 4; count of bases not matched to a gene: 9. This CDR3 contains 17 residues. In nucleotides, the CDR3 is TGTGCCAGCAGCTTATGGTCTGCGAGCGGGGGGGCAGATACGCAGTATTTT. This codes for CASSLWSASGGADTQYF.

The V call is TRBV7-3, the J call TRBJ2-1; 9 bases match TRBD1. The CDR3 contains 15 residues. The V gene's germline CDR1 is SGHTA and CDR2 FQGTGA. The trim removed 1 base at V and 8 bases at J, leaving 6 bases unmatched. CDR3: CASSLNWGQGYEQFF. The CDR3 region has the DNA TGTGCCAGCAGCTTAAATTGGGGACAGGGATATGAGCAGTTCTTC.

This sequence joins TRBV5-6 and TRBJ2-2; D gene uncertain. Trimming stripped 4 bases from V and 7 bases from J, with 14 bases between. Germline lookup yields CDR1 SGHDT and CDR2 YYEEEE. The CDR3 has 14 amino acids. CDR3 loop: CASSPSLVVGELFF. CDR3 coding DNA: TGTGCCAGCAGCCCCTCGTTAGTTGTCGGGGAGCTGTTTTTT.

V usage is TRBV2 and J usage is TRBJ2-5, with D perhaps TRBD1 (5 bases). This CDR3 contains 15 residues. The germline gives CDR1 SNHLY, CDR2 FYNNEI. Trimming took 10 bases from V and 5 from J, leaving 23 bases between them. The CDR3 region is CATKPRTREWETQYF. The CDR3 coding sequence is TGTGCCACCAAACCTCGGACACGCGAGTGGGAGACCCAGTACTTC.

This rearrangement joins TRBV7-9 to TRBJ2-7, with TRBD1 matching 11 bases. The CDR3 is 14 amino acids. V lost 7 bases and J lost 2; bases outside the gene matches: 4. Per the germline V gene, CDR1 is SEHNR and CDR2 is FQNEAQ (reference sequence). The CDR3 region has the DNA TGTGCCAGCACCAGGACAGGGGGCCCCTACGAGCAGTACTTC. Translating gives CASTRTGGPYEQYF.

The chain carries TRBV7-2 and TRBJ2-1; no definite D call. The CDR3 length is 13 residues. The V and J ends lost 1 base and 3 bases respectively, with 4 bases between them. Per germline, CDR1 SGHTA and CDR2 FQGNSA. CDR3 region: CASSLGIYNEQFF. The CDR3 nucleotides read TGTGCCAGCAGCTTAGGGATCTACAATGAGCAGTTCTTC.